Listed below are T cell receptor beta chains from one sample, sequenced in a study of CD8+CD57+ T cells in acquired aplastic anemia. TCRdb re-called the reads through MiXCR, storing one row per CDR3 protein. This sample has roughly 300,000 distinct CDR3 sequences, with roughly three fifths found just once. Sequencing was performed on sorted CD4+, CD8+, or CD8+CD57+ T cells (not recorded which) from PBMCs. These receptor sequences come from a human donor with severe aplastic anemia or a healthy control (not recorded which). Both conserved end residues are part of each CDR3. The D gene is left open where the match is weak. Clone size is shown for a subset of rows, as once, few, many or a class of expanded clone.

D gene	clone size	V gene	J gene	CDR3 protein	CDR3 DNA
-	many	TRBV19	TRBJ2-1	CASSMSGHEQFF	TGTGCCAGTAGTATGAGTGGGCATGAGCAGTTCTTC
TRBD1	-	TRBV10-3	TRBJ2-1	CAIRTGNNEQFF	TGTGCCATCCGGACAGGCAACAATGAGCAGTTCTTC
-	few	TRBV7-9	TRBJ2-7	CASSLGAGGDYEQYF	TGTGCCAGCAGCTTAGGGGCAGGGGGGGACTACGAGCAGTACTTC
-	many	TRBV7-3	TRBJ1-2	CASSLGDGNYGYTF	TGTGCCAGCAGCTTAGGGGATGGGAACTATGGCTACACCTTC
TRBD1	many	TRBV7-3	TRBJ2-1	CASSLTGTGGYNEQFF	TGTGCCAGCAGCCTTACCGGGACAGGGGGCTACAATGAGCAGTTCTTC
-	many	TRBV6-6	TRBJ1-5	CASSYTLGGNQPQHF	TGTGCCAGCAGTTACACCCTTGGGGGCAATCAGCCCCAGCATTTT
TRBD1	-	TRBV5-4	TRBJ2-3	CASSPSTGGGAGTDTQYF	TGTGCCAGCAGCCCCTCGACAGGGGGGGGAGCGGGCACAGATACGCAGTATTTT
-	-	TRBV19	TRBJ1-4	CATTSGTRNEKLFF	TGTGCCACTACAAGTGGGACGCGTAATGAAAAACTGTTTTTT
TRBD2	-	TRBV12-3/TRBV12-4	TRBJ2-7	CASSLGEGRTEQYF	TGTGCCAGCAGTTTAGGGGAGGGTAGGACCGAGCAGTACTTC
TRBD1	-	TRBV29-1	TRBJ2-5	CSAYRGRSETQYF	TGCAGCGCGTACAGGGGGCGGTCAGAGACCCAGTACTTC
-	-	TRBV20-1	TRBJ2-7	CSAVDPRASGANEQYF	TGCAGTGCTGTCGACCCCAGGGCCTCGGGGGCCAACGAGCAGTACTTC
-	-	TRBV24-1	TRBJ1-5	CATREGLQPQHF	TGTGCCACCAGGGAGGGTTTGCAGCCCCAGCATTTT
-	many	TRBV30	TRBJ2-7	CAWSDARREQYF	TGTGCCTGGAGTGACGCCAGACGCGAGCAGTACTTC
TRBD2	-	TRBV6-5	TRBJ2-1	CASRRGVAGGYSEQFF	TGTGCCAGCAGGAGGGGGGTAGCGGGGGGTTACAGTGAGCAGTTCTTC
-	many	TRBV10-3	TRBJ2-3	CAISGTGTTDTQYF	TGTGCCATCAGTGGAACCGGGACAACAGATACGCAGTATTTT
-	many	TRBV11-3	TRBJ2-1	CASSPRSWSSYNEQFF	TGTGCCAGCAGCCCGAGGTCCTGGAGCTCCTACAATGAGCAGTTCTTC
TRBD1	-	TRBV6-5	TRBJ1-1	CASRAGTANTEAFF	TGTGCCAGCAGAGCCGGGACAGCGAACACTGAAGCTTTCTTT
-	-	TRBV20-1	TRBJ2-5	CSARDRGETQYF	TGCAGTGCTAGAGATCGGGGGGAGACCCAGTACTTC
-	once	TRBV7-9	TRBJ1-2	CASSFGQPVNDYGYTF	TGTGCCAGCAGCTTTGGGCAGCCAGTAAACGACTATGGCTACACCTTC
TRBD2	few	TRBV7-2	TRBJ2-7	CASSLDPGRAGEQYF	TGTGCCAGCAGCTTAGACCCGGGTCGAGCGGGAGAGCAGTACTTC
-	-	TRBV20-1	TRBJ1-2	CSARNQANYGYTF	TGCAGTGCTAGGAATCAAGCTAACTATGGCTACACCTTC
-	few	TRBV20-1	TRBJ1-1	CSARVALFSEAFF	TGCAGTGCTAGAGTGGCCCTCTTTTCTGAAGCTTTCTTT
TRBD1	-	TRBV29-1	TRBJ1-1	CSVDGQAEAFF	TGCAGCGTAGATGGACAGGCTGAAGCTTTCTTT
-	many	TRBV20-1	TRBJ2-7	CSASGQYSYEQYF	TGCAGTGCTAGCGGACAGTATTCCTACGAGCAGTACTTC
-	many	TRBV20-1	TRBJ1-4	CSARSATNEKLFF	TGCAGTGCTAGGTCAGCAACTAATGAAAAACTGTTTTTT
-	-	TRBV7-6	TRBJ1-6	CASSLGAPPLHF	TGTGCCAGCAGCTTGGGGGCACCACCCCTCCACTTT